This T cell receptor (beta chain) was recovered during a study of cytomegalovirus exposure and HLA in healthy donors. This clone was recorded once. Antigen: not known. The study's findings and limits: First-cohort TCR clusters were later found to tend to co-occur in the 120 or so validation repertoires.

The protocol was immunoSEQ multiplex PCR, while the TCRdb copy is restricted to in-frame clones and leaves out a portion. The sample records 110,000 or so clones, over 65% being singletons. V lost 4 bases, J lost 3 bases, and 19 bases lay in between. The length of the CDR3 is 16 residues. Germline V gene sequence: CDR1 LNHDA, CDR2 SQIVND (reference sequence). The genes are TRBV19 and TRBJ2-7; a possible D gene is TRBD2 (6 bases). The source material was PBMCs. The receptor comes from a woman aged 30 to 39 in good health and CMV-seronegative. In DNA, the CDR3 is TGTGCCAGTAGTACCCACCGGGCGGGACTCCTCTACGAGCAGTACTTC. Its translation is CASSTHRAGLLYEQYF.